Included here is one T cell receptor beta chain sequence, with context. TCRdb keeps only in-frame clones here, not all; method: immunoSEQ multiplex PCR. The profile shows over 250,000 clones, roughly 86% of them singletons. This entry belongs to a study of blood T cell repertoires in COVID-19. Germline loops: CDR1 LNHNV, CDR2 YYDKDF (reference sequence). The V gene lost 1 base and the J gene lost 2 bases, with 8 bases spanning the gap. The CDR3 length is 14 residues. The chain joins TRBV15 to TRBJ1-1; D remains unclear. The source of this sequence is a man between 40 and 49 years old who had recovered from COVID-19. The material sequenced was peripheral blood. Here the CDR3 reads CATSRAEHNTEAFF. The CDR3 bases are TGTGCCACCAGCAGAGCCGAGCATAACACTGAAGCTTTCTTT.